The clone carrying this T cell receptor beta chain was counted between two and nine times. Its antigen is still unknown. These data are taken from a study of T-cell memory formation after mild COVID-19. Overall study findings and caveats: Memory from before infection featured some responding clones, which suggests cross-reactive memory joined. Later expanders leaned CD4+, whereas clones that contracted between day 15 and 85 were balanced CD4/CD8.

A single record per CDR3 protein comes from TCRdb applying MiXCR to the 5' RACE reads. The sample shows 400,000 to 500,000 distinct CDR3 sequences, 20% of them seen only once. This CDR3 spans 16 amino acids. After removal of 6 bases from V and 7 bases from J, the junction contained 13 bases not matched to a gene. This rearrangement joins TRBV12-3 or TRBV12-4 to TRBJ2-5; 11 nucleotides match TRBD2. This clonotype was sampled from an adult woman who had mild COVID-19 (a few samples of this study predate the infection). Cell type and time point are not known. Sequenced material: PBMCs or a T cell subset sorted from them (not recorded which). The CDR3, as DNA: TGTGCCAGCAGCCGCCTCTTAGCGGGGGGGCTTGTGACCCAGTACTTC. Its protein product is CASSRLLAGGLVTQYF.